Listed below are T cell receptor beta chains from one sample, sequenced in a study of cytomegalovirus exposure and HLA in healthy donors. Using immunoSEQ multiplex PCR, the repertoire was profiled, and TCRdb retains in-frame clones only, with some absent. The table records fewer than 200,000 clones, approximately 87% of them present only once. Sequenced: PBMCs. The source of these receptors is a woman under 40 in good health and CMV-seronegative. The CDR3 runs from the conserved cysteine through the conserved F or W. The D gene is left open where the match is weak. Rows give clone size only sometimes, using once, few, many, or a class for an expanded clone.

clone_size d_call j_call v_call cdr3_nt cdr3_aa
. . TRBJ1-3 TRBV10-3 TGTGCCATCAGTGACCTAAGCTCTGGAAACACCATATATTTT CAISDLSSGNTIYF
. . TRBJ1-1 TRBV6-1 TGTGCCAGCGGAGAGGTGGGGGGGTCTGACACTGAAGCTTTCTTT CASGEVGGSDTEAFF
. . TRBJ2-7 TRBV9 TGTGCCAGCAGCCCCCCTGGGGCCGTCTACGAGCAGTACTTC CASSPPGAVYEQYF
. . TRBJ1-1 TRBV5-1 TGCGCCAGCAGCTTGGCTGCGGGCTCCTTATCCGAAGCTTTCTTT CASSLAAGSLSEAFF
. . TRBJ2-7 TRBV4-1 TGCGCCAGCAGCCAAGGCGGGACCTACGAGCAGTACTTC CASSQGGTYEQYF
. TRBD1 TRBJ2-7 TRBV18 TGTGCCAGCTCCGGGACAGCATTCTACGAGCAGTACTTC CASSGTAFYEQYF
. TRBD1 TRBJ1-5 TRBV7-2 TGTGCCAGCAAGGTGACAGGGAGCTTACAGCCCCAGCATTTT CASKVTGSLQPQHF
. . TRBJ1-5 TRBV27 TGTGCCAGCAGTTTGGCAGGGGATCAGCCCCAGCATTTT CASSLAGDQPQHF
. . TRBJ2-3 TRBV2 TGTGCCAGCAGTGAATTCGTCAAAACTAGCACAGATACGCAGTATTTT CASSEFVKTSTDTQYF
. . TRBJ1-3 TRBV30 TGTGCCTGGAGATACGGGGTTGAAAACACCATATATTTT CAWRYGVENTIYF
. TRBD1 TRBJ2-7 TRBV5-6 TGTGCCAGCAGCGTGGGACAGGCCTACGAGCAGTACTTC CASSVGQAYEQYF
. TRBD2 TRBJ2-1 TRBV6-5 TGTGCCAGCAGTTACTCTGCGGGGGGCCGCAATGAGCAGTTCTTC CASSYSAGGRNEQFF
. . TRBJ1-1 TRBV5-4 TGTGCCAGCAGCTACTACAGGGTCGGGAACACTGAAGCTTTCTTT CASSYYRVGNTEAFF
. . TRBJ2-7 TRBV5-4 TGTGCCAGCAGCTTGAATCGGGGTTACGAGCAGTACTTC CASSLNRGYEQYF
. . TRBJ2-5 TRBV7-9 TGTGCCAGCAGCAAAGGTCAGGGTTTAAAGGGAAAAGAGACCCAGTACTTC CASSKGQGLKGKETQYF
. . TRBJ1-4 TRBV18 TGTGCCAGCTCACATTCTGGGCAGGGGAAGGAAAAACTGTTTTTT CASSHSGQGKEKLFF
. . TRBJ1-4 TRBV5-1 TGCGCCAGCAGCTTGGGGGGGACACAGAATGAAAAACTGTTTTTT CASSLGGTQNEKLFF
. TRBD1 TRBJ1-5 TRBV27 TGTGCCAGCAGCGGCCGGGACAGGGATCATCAGCCCCAGCATTTT CASSGRDRDHQPQHF
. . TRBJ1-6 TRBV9 TGTGCCAGCAGCCCAGGGGCTAACCTCTATAATTCACCCCTCCACTTT CASSPGANLYNSPLHF
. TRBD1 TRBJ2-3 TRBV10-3 TGTGCCATCAGTGGTGGACAGGCCACAGATACGCAGTATTTT CAISGGQATDTQYF
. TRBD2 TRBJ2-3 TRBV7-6 TGTGCCAGCAGCCCCGGACTAGCGGGGGGGATTAGCACAGATACGCAGTATTTT CASSPGLAGGISTDTQYF
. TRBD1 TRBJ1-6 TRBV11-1 TGTGCCAGCAGCGTCGGGACAGGCCATAATTCACCCCTCCACTTT CASSVGTGHNSPLHF
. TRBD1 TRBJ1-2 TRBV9 TGTGCCAGCAGCCAGCGGACAGGGGGCAATGGCTACACCTTC CASSQRTGGNGYTF
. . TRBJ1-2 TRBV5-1 TGCGCCAGCGCCGTGGAGCTTACATATGGCTACACCTTC CASAVELTYGYTF
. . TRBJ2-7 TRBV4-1 TGCGCCAGCAGCCCCGGGGGGCGAGTGGGCGAGCAGTACTTC CASSPGGRVGEQYF
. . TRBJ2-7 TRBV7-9 TGTGCCAGCAGCCCAGATTTAACCTACGAGCAGTACTTC CASSPDLTYEQYF
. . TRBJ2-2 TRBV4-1 TGCGCCAGCAGCTGGGATTTGGACACCGCGAACACCGGGGAGCTGTTTTTT CASSWDLDTANTGELFF
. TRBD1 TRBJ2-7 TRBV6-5 TGTGCCAGCAGTGCGGGACAGGGGAACTACGAGCAGTACTTC CASSAGQGNYEQYF
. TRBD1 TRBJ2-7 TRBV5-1 TGCGCCAGCAGCTTGGTAGGACAGGGGATGAGCGAGCAGTACTTC CASSLVGQGMSEQYF
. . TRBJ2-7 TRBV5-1 TGCGCCAGCAGCCACTCCACGTCACGCCCCACCGAGCAGTACTTC CASSHSTSRPTEQYF
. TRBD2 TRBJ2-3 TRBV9 TGTGCCAGCAGCGCCAATCCCGAGCGGGGGGGGACAGATACGCAGTATTTT CASSANPERGGTDTQYF
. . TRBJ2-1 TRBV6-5 TGTGCCAGCAGTTACTCTAGAGGGCTCGGAGAGCAGTTCTTC CASSYSRGLGEQFF
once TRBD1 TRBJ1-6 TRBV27 TGTGCCAGCAGTCCCCAGGCGGGACAGGGAAGGAATTCACCCCTCCACTTT CASSPQAGQGRNSPLHF
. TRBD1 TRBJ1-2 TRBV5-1 TGCGCCAGCAGCTGGACCCCGACAGGGGGTCTTTCGCGTGGCTACACCTTC CASSWTPTGGLSRGYTF
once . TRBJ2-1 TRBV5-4 TGTGCCAGCAGCTTGGCGGCTGGGGGCGCCGCCTACAATGAGCAGTTCTTC CASSLAAGGAAYNEQFF
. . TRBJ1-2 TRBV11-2 TGTGCCAGCACTGCACTACAACGATATGGCTACACCTTC CASTALQRYGYTF
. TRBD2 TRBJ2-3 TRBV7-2 TGTGCCAGCAGCTTCCGCTCGGCGGGGGGGACGGATACGCAGTATTTT CASSFRSAGGTDTQYF
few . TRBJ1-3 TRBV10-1 TGCGCCAGCAGTGAGAGGAGCGAACTCTCTGGAAACACCATATATTTT CASSERSELSGNTIYF
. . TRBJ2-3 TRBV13 TGTGCCAGCAGCTTATGGGGGAGTCCCCGAGCGGGTACGCAGTATTTT CASSLWGSPRAGTQYF
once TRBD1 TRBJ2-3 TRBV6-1 TGTGCCAGCAGTCGGGACAGGGGAGATACGCAGTATTTT CASSRDRGDTQYF
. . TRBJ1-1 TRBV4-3 TGCGCCAGCAGCCAGGCTGGACAGCCGAACACTGAAGCTTTCTTT CASSQAGQPNTEAFF
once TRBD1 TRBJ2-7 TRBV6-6 TGTGCCAGCAGTTACTCAGGGACAGACCCCTACGAGCAGTACTTC CASSYSGTDPYEQYF
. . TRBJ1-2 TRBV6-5 TGTGCCAGCAGTTACGAAGGGCAGGGAAACTATGGCTACACCTTC CASSYEGQGNYGYTF
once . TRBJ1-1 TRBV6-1 TGTGCCAGCAGTTTCGGACAGACAATGAACACTGAAGCTTTCTTT CASSFGQTMNTEAFF
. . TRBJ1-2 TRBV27 TGTGCCAGCGGGCAACAGGGATTTAATGACATCCATGGCTACACCTTC CASGQQGFNDIHGYTF
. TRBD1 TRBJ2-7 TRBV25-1 TGTGCCAGCAGCTCGGGACAGGGCTACGAGCAGTACTTC CASSSGQGYEQYF
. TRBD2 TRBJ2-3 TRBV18 TGTGCCAGCTCACCGGGACTAGCGGGGGCCCCGAGCACAGATACGCAGTATTTT CASSPGLAGAPSTDTQYF
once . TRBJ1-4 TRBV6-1 TGTGCCAGCAGTGAATTGGGCAGGGGAGTAACTAATGAAAAACTGTTTTTT CASSELGRGVTNEKLFF
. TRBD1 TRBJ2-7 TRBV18 TGTGCCAGCTCACCGGGGACAGGGCAGTACGAGCAGTACTTC CASSPGTGQYEQYF
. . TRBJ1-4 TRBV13 TGTGCCAGCAGCAGGGGGAATGAAAAACTGTTTTTT CASSRGNEKLFF
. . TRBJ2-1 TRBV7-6 TGTGCCAGCAGCCCAACGCGGGGTTATGGAGCCTCCTACAATGAGCAGTTCTTC CASSPTRGYGASYNEQFF
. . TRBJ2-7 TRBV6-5 TGTGCCAGCAGTTACAGTGCGGGAACTTCTGCCGAGCAGTACTTC CASSYSAGTSAEQYF
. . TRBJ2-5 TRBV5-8 TGTGCCAGCAGCTTGGATGGGGCCGGAGAGACCCAGTACTTC CASSLDGAGETQYF